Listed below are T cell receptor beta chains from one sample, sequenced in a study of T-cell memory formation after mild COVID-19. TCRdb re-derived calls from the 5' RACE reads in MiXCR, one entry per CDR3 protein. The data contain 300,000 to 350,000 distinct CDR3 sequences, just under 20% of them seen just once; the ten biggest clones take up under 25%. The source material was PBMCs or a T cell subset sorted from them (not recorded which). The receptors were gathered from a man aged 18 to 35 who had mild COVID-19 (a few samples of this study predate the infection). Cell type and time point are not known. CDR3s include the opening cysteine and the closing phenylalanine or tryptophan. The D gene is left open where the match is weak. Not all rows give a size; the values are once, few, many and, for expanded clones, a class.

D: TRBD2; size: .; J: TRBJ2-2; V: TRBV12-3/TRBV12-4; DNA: TGTGCCAGCAGTGCGACTAGCGGGGGCTCCGGGGAGCTGTTTTTT; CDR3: CASSATSGGSGELFF
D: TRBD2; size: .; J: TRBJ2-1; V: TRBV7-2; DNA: TGTGCCAGCAGCTTAGTTTGGCGGGGGGCAGGTGAGCAGTTCTTC; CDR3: CASSLVWRGAGEQFF
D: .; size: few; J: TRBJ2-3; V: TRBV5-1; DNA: TGCGCCAGCAGCTTGGAACATATCACAGATACGCAGTATTTT; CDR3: CASSLEHITDTQYF
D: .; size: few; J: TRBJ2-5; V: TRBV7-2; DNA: TGTGCCAGCAGCTTAGTCAGACGAGAGACCCAGTACTTC; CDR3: CASSLVRRETQYF
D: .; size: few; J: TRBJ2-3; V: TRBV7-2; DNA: TGTGCCAGCAGCAAGGGGGCGGGGTTCACAGATACGCAGTATTTT; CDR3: CASSKGAGFTDTQYF
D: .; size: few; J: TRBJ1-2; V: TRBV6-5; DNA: TGTGCCAGCAGTGGAGGGAGTTTGGAGGGCTACACCTTC; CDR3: CASSGGSLEGYTF
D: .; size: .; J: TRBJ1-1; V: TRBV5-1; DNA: TGCGCCAGCAGCTTGGTGACAGGAGTTATGAACACTGAAGCTTTCTTT; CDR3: CASSLVTGVMNTEAFF
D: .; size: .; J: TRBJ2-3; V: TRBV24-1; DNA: TGTGCCACCAGTGACCCGCGTAAAAACACAGATACGCAGTATTTT; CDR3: CATSDPRKNTDTQYF
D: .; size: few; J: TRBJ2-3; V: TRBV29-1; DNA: TGCAGCGCTTCGGGACTTAGAAGCACAGATACGCAGTATTTT; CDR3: CSASGLRSTDTQYF
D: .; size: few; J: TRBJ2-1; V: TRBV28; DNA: TGTGCCGTCAGCCCAGCCGGGACCTCGGTTGAGCAGTTCTTC; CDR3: CAVSPAGTSVEQFF
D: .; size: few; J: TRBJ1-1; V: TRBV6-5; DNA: TGTGCCAGCAGCTTATACCGTGAAGCTTTCTTT; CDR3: CASSLYREAFF
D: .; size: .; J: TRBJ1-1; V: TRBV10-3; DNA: TGTGCCATCCGTGGGTCTTCGTCTATGAACACTGAAGCTTTCTTT; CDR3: CAIRGSSSMNTEAFF
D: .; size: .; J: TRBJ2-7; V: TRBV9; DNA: TGTGCCAGCAGCCCCACGAATGGCTACGAGCAGTACTTC; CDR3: CASSPTNGYEQYF
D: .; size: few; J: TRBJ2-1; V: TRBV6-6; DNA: TGTGCCAGTATGATGGGGCATGAGCAGTTCTTC; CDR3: CASMMGHEQFF
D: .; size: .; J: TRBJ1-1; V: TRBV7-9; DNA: TGTGCCAGCAGCTTAAGGAAAAAAGGACAGTTGGGAACTGAAGCTTTCTTT; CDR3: CASSLRKKGQLGTEAFF
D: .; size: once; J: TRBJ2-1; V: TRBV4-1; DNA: TGCGCCAGCAGCCCCGTCGATAGAGCCCCCTCCTACAATGAGCAGTTCTTC; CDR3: CASSPVDRAPSYNEQFF
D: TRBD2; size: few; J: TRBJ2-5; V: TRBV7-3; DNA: TGTGCCAGCAGCCAGAGCGGGGGGATCGGGGAGACCCAGTACTTC; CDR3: CASSQSGGIGETQYF
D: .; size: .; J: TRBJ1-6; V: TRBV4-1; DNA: TGCGCCAGCAGCCCAACCAGGGTTAGGGGTACTAATTCACCCCTCCACTTT; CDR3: CASSPTRVRGTNSPLHF
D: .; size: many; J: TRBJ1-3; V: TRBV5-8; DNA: TGTGCCAGCAGCCTCACTCTTACAGGGATGGCTGGAAACACCATATATTTT; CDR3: CASSLTLTGMAGNTIYF
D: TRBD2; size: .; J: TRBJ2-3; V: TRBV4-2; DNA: TGTGCCAGCAGCCGCGGGGGGCCGCCCCCGGATACGCAGTATTTT; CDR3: CASSRGGPPPDTQYF